This TCR beta chain is from a study of OX40 agonist ivuxolimab in advanced cancers. Background on the study: Every patient in dose escalation had hepatocellular carcinoma, melanoma, renal cell or head and neck cancer.

This clone was seen more than once but under ten times. Antigen specificity is unknown. Study outcomes and limitations: Circulating CD4+ and CD8+ T cells showed clonal expansion by week 6 at 0.1 to 3.0 mg/kg.

Only in-frame clones appear in the TCRdb table, and some are missing; sequencing was by immunoSEQ multiplex PCR. The top ten clones hold 0.85% to 1% of a sample with about 58,000 clones, just over 85% of them seen once. CDR1 is ENHRY and CDR2 is SYGVKD in the germline V gene. CDR3 length: 12 amino acids. The trim removed 6 bases at V and 4 bases at J, leaving 0 bases unmatched. J is TRBJ1-5 and V is TRBV10-3, with TRBD1 matching 7 bases. The sample here was CD4+ or CD8+ T cells sorted from blood, taken in a trial of the OX40 agonist ivuxolimab. The receptor was derived from an adult with an advanced solid tumor such as melanoma, head and neck, liver or kidney cancer. The CDR3 DNA is TGTGCCATCAGCAGGGGGAATCAGCCCCAGCATTTT. The encoded protein is CAISRGNQPQHF.